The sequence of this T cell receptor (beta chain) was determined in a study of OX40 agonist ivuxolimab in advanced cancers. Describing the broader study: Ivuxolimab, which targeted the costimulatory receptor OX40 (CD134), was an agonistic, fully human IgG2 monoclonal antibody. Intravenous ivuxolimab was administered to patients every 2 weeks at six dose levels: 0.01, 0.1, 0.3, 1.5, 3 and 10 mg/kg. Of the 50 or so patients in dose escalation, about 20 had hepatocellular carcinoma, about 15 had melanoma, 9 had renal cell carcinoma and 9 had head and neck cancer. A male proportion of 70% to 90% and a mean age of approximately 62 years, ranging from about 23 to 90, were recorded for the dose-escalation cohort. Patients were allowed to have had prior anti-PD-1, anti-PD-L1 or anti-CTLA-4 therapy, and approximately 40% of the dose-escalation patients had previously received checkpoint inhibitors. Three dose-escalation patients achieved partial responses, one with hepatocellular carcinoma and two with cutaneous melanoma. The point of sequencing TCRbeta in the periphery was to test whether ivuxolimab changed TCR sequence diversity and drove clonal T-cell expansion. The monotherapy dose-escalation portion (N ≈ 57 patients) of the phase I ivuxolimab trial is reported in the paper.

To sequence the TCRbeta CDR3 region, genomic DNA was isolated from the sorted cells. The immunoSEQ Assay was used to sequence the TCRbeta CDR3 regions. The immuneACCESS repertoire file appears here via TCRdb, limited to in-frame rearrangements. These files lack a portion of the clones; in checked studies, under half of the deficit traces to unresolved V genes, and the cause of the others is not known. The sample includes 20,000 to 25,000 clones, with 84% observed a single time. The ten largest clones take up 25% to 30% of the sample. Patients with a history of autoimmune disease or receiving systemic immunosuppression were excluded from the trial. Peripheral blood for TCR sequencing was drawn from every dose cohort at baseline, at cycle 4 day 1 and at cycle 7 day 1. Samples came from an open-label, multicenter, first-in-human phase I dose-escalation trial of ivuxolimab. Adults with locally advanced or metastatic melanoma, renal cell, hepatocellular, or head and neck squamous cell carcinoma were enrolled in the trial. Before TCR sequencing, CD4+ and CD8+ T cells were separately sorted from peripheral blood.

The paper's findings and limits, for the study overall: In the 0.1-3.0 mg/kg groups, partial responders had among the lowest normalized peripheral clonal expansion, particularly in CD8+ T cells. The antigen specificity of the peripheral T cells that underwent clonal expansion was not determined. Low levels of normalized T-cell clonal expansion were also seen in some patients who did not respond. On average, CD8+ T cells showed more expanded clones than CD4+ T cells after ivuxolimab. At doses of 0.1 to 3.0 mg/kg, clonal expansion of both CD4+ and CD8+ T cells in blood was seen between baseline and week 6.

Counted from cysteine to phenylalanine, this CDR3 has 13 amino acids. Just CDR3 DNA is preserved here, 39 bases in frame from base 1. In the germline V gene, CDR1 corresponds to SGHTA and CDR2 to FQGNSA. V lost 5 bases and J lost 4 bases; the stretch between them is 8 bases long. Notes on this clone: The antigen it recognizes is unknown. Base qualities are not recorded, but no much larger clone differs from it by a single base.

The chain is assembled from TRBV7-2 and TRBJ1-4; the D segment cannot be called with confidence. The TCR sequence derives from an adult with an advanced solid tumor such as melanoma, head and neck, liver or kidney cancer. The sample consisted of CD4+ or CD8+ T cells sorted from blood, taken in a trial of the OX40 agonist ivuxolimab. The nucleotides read TGTGCCAGCAGCCTCAATCTTAATGAAAAACTGTTTTTT. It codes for CASSLNLNEKLFF.